This T cell receptor (beta chain) was identified during a study of blood T cell repertoires in COVID-19. The CDR3 spans 16 residues. Sequenced by immunoSEQ multiplex PCR; TCRdb stores in-frame clones only, minus some. The sample records about 48,000 clones, roughly 89% being singletons. Sequenced input: peripheral blood. The rearrangement uses TRBV21-1 and TRBJ2-1; TRBD2, the table's D call, was not compared with the DNA. TRBV21-1 is noted as a pseudogene. The sequence came from an elderly woman with acute or convalescent COVID-19. CDR3 in DNA: TGTGCCAGCAGCAGCCGCGGGGGGGACTCCTACAATGAGCAGTTCTTC. Residues: CASSSRGGDSYNEQFF.